The 14 T cell receptor beta chains below come from one sample, sequenced in a study of OX40 agonist ivuxolimab in advanced cancers. Produced via immunoSEQ multiplex PCR; TCRdb's table is partial and in-frame only. The repertoire includes approximately 100,000 clones, 91% of them detected once, and 0.25% to 0.35% sits in the top ten. The specimen comprised CD4+ or CD8+ T cells sorted from blood, sampled in a trial of the OX40 agonist ivuxolimab. These receptors were collected from an adult with an advanced solid tumor such as melanoma, head and neck, liver or kidney cancer.

The chain has TRBV6-5 and TRBJ2-7; no clear D. The V gene lost 5 bases and the J gene lost 3 bases, with 8 bases spanning the gap. Germline V gives CDR1 MNHEY, CDR2 SVGAGI. CDR3 size: 12 residues. The chain's CDR3 is CASSASYYEQYF. CDR3 coding DNA: TGTGCCAGCAGTGCGTCGTACTACGAGCAGTACTTC.

V and J are TRBV4-3 and TRBJ2-2; D not certain. This CDR3 has 16 amino acids. CDR1 is LGHNA, CDR2 YSLEER, per germline. Trimming shortened V by 1 base and J by 5 bases, and 14 bases separated the two germline ends. The CDR3 here is CASSQVWGVGTGELFF. For the CDR3, the DNA is TGCGCCAGCAGCCAAGTCTGGGGTGTGGGAACCGGGGAGCTGTTTTTT.

Here the CDR3 DNA reads TGTGCCAGCAGTTTTCAGCGTAGCAATCAGCCCCAGCATTTT. Translation gives CASSFQRSNQPQHF. The V gene is TRBV6-9, the J gene TRBJ1-5; D call uncertain. This CDR3 is built from 14 residues. The V end was cut by 4 bases, the J end by 0 bases, with 7 bases between. From germline, CDR1 is MNHGY and CDR2 SVAAGI.

The chain employs TRBV2 and TRBJ2-7; maybe TRBD2 (6 bases). The CDR3 consists of 13 residues. Germline V CDR1 and CDR2: SNHLY, FYNNEI. V lost 3 bases and J lost 6, with 12 bases in between. This CDR3 reads CASSERLGSEQYF. In DNA form, the CDR3 reads TGTGCCAGCAGTGAGCGACTAGGTTCCGAGCAGTACTTC.

The J gene is TRBJ2-5, the V gene TRBV6-5; D may be TRBD1 or TRBD2 (5 bases each). The CDR3 is 15 residues long. Trimming left V 2 bases short and J 3 bases short, with 13 bases between. Germline V CDR1 and CDR2: MNHEY, SVGAGI. The CDR3: CASSYGIGAKETQYF. The CDR3 DNA follows: TGTGCCAGCAGTTACGGTATCGGGGCCAAAGAGACCCAGTACTTC.

The chain has TRBV12-2 and TRBJ2-1; the D call of TRBD2 is as the table states it, not checked on the DNA. TRBV12-2 is tagged as a pseudogene. This CDR3 spans 15 amino acids. The CDR3 region is CASRFLLAGVNEQFF. For the CDR3, the DNA is TGTGCAAGTCGCTTCTTGCTAGCGGGAGTCAATGAGCAGTTCTTC.

This clone has a single count. This sequence joins TRBV28 and TRBJ2-7; TRBD1 matches at 12 bases. Trimming at V came to 5 bases and at J to 0 bases, leaving 5 bases not matched to a gene. The CDR3 is 16 residues long. The germline V gene has CDR1 MDHEN and CDR2 SYDVKM. The CDR3 here is CASSGTGGSVSYEQYF. For the CDR3, the DNA is TGTGCCAGCAGTGGGACAGGGGGCTCTGTCTCCTACGAGCAGTACTTC.

The J gene is TRBJ1-2, the V gene TRBV28, with D possibly being TRBD1 (5 bases). This CDR3 has 15 amino acids. In germline, CDR1 is MDHEN, CDR2 SYDVKM. V was cut by 2 bases and J by 1 base, with 11 bases left in between. The CDR3 reads CASSLGGTLNYGYTF. The CDR3, as DNA: TGTGCCAGCAGTTTAGGCGGGACCCTTAACTATGGCTACACCTTC.

This clone was counted at least ten times. The chain carries TRBV6-4 and TRBJ2-2; 11 bases line up with TRBD1. There are 17 residues in the CDR3. Trimming cost V 0 bases and J 6 bases; bases outside gene matches: 6. Germline V gene lookup returns CDR1 MRHNA and CDR2 SNTAGT. The DNA of the CDR3 is TGTGCCAGCAGTGACTCGAGGACAGGGGGCGCATCCGGGGAGCTGTTTTTT. Translation gives CASSDSRTGGASGELFF.

V is TRBV19 and J is TRBJ2-3, with D uncertain. CDR1 and CDR2 (germline): LNHDA, SQIVND (reference sequence). The CDR3 covers 14 residues. Trimming took 6 bases from V and 0 from J, leaving 10 bases between them. The CDR3 coding sequence is TGTGCCAGTAGCTCATCCCATAGCACAGATACGCAGTATTTT. It codes for CASSSSHSTDTQYF.

This clone has just one count. The chain uses TRBV11-3 and TRBJ2-5, with 8 nucleotides matching TRBD1. The DNA end is a closer match to TRBJ2-7, so the J assignment may be wrong. The CDR3 is 15 residues long. Germline V gene sequence: CDR1 SGHNT, CDR2 YENEEA. Here the CDR3 reads CASPKKGQASYEQYF. The DNA for the CDR3 is TGTGCCAGCCCAAAGAAGGGACAGGCATCCTACGAGCAGTACTTC.

This clone was observed a few times. The chain links TRBV5-4 to TRBJ2-3; the D gene is possibly TRBD2 (6 bases). The germline V and J ends were trimmed by 0 bases and 2 bases, with 13 bases remaining between them. The CDR3 runs 16 residues. CDR1 SGHNT and CDR2 YYREEE come from the germline V gene (reference sequence). The CDR3 nucleotides read TGTGCCAGCAGCTTGGCCCCGGGACTCCACACAGATACGCAGTATTTT. It translates to CASSLAPGLHTDTQYF.

V gene TRBV6-1 combines with J gene TRBJ2-7, with a weak D call TRBD2 (5 bases). Germline lookup yields CDR1 MNHNS and CDR2 SASEGT. The CDR3 runs to 14 residues. Trimming took off 7 bases at V and 4 bases at J, with 17 bases between the two ends. CDR3 sequence (DNA): TGTGCCAGCACCCCCCGTGAGGGTATTTACGAGCAGTACTTC. Translated: CASTPREGIYEQYF.

About this clone itself: An end of the junction differs from the germline gene, which may be a read error. V and J are TRBV15 and TRBJ1-3; no definite D call. The CDR3 length is 14 residues. Germline CDR1 LNHNV, CDR2 YYDKDF (reference sequence). The CDR3, as DNA: TGTGCCACCGGCAGGCGCTACTCTGGAAACACCATATATTTT. As protein: CATGRRYSGNTIYF.